These T cell receptor beta chains were read from a single sample in a study of technical replicates of blood from a handful of donors. The method was immunoSEQ multiplex PCR; TCRdb's version includes in-frame clones alone and lacks a portion of them. The sample carries approximately 73,000 clones, around 92% recorded once. Sample: T cells isolated from PBMCs. These receptor sequences come from a human donor in good health. The CDR3 runs from the conserved cysteine through the conserved F or W. The D gene is left open where the match is weak. Some rows have no size entry. The others give once, few or many, or a class for an expanded clone.

j_call | v_call | clone_size | d_call | cdr3_nt | cdr3_aa
TRBJ1-2 | TRBV10-3 | - | TRBD1 | TGTGCCATCAGTGCCGGGACAGGGGAGGAGGGCTACACCTTC | CAISAGTGEEGYTF
TRBJ2-5 | TRBV6-5 | - | - | TGTGCCAGCAGTTATGGGAAAGGGAGAGAGACCCAGTACTTC | CASSYGKGRETQYF
TRBJ1-1 | TRBV7-9 | few | - | TGTGCCAGCAGCTCCCCCCTTCCGACTGAAGCTTTCTTT | CASSSPLPTEAFF
TRBJ2-2 | TRBV7-9 | - | - | TGTGCCAGCAGCCCCGGGTCGTCCGGGGAGCTGTTTTTT | CASSPGSSGELFF
TRBJ2-6 | TRBV6-1 | once | - | TGTGCCAGCAGTGCATGGGCGGGAATAAGGACTGGGGCCAACGTCCTGACTTTC | CASSAWAGIRTGANVLTF
TRBJ1-3 | TRBV30 | - | - | TGTGCCGGAGCTACAGGGAGCTCTGGAAACACCATATATTTT | CAGATGSSGNTIYF
TRBJ1-2 | TRBV6-6 | - | - | TGTGCCAGCAGTTACACAGGCCCCGACTATGGCTACACCTTC | CASSYTGPDYGYTF
TRBJ1-4 | TRBV6-1 | - | - | TGTGCCAGCATCGGGGGGGGAGGGGAAAAACTGTTTTTT | CASIGGGGEKLFF
TRBJ2-7 | TRBV7-9 | - | - | TGTGCCAGCAGCTTAGTCGTTACAGGGTCCTTCGAGCAGTACTTC | CASSLVVTGSFEQYF
TRBJ2-1 | TRBV30 | - | - | TGTGCCCAACAACAGGTAAATGAGCAGTTCTTC | CAQQQVNEQFF
TRBJ2-3 | TRBV7-3 | - | - | TGTGCCAGCAGCTTTGACAGCTATAGCACAGATACGCAGTATTTT | CASSFDSYSTDTQYF
TRBJ2-7 | TRBV10-3 | - | TRBD2 | TGTGCCACCGCGGGGGGTAGCTACGAGCAGTACTTC | CATAGGSYEQYF
TRBJ2-3 | TRBV6-1 | - | TRBD2 | TGTGCCAGCAGTGACGGCATGGGACTAGTCGGCACAGATACGCAGTATTTT | CASSDGMGLVGTDTQYF
TRBJ1-1 | TRBV7-2 | - | - | TGTGCCAGCAGCTTACCCCAGGGCTGGAACACTGAAGCTTTCTTT | CASSLPQGWNTEAFF
TRBJ2-1 | TRBV27 | - | TRBD2 | TGTGCCAGCAGTTTGGGGGGGGTCAATGAGCAGTTCTTC | CASSLGGVNEQFF
TRBJ2-7 | TRBV28 | - | - | TGTGCCAGCAGTGGCCAGGGCTACGAGCAGTACTTC | CASSGQGYEQYF
TRBJ1-5 | TRBV6-1 | - | - | TGTGCCAGCAGTGACTTAGCAACCGGTCAGCCCCAGCATTTT | CASSDLATGQPQHF
TRBJ2-1 | TRBV4-1 | - | - | TGCGCCAGCAGCCCAGAGGGAGTTGGCGAGCAGTTCTTC | CASSPEGVGEQFF
TRBJ2-2 | TRBV4-3 | - | - | TGCGCCAGCAGCCAAGGGGATAGGGAGAACGGGGAGCTGTTTTTT | CASSQGDRENGELFF
TRBJ2-2 | TRBV4-1 | - | TRBD2 | TGCGCCAGCAGCCTAATTAGACTAGCGGGAGGTACCGGGGAGCTGTTTTTT | CASSLIRLAGGTGELFF
TRBJ2-5 | TRBV7-2 | - | TRBD2 | TGTGCCAGCAGCGGACTAGCGAAACAAGAGACCCAGTACTTC | CASSGLAKQETQYF
TRBJ1-2 | TRBV10-3 | - | TRBD1 | TGTGCCGCCCACAGGGGGGAGACTAACTATGGCTACACCTTC | CAAHRGETNYGYTF
TRBJ1-2 | TRBV7-9 | - | - | TGTGCCAGCAGCCTAAGAGTCTATGGCTACACCTTC | CASSLRVYGYTF
TRBJ2-7 | TRBV7-2 | once | - | TGTGCCAGCAGCTTAGAAGGAGGACAGTACTTC | CASSLEGGQYF
TRBJ2-7 | TRBV28 | - | - | TGTGCCAGCAGTTTGCCGTCCTACGACGAGCAGTACTTC | CASSLPSYDEQYF
TRBJ2-5 | TRBV23-1 | once | - | TGCGCCAGCAGTCAATCCAGCGGAGATCAAGAGACCCAGTACTTC | CASSQSSGDQETQYF
TRBJ1-1 | TRBV5-1 | once | - | TGCGCCAGTTATGAGATAAACACTGAAGCTTTCTTT | CASYEINTEAFF
TRBJ2-5 | TRBV9 | - | TRBD2 | TGTGCCAGCAGCGGACTAGCGGGAGGCGAGACCCAGTACTTC | CASSGLAGGETQYF
TRBJ2-3 | TRBV28 | - | TRBD2 | TGTGCCAGCAGTTGGGTAGCGGGATTCACAGATACGCAGTATTTT | CASSWVAGFTDTQYF
TRBJ1-2 | TRBV30 | once | TRBD1 | TGTGCCTGGACGTTGGACAGGGGGCTTGCCTATGGCTACACCTTC | CAWTLDRGLAYGYTF
TRBJ1-2 | TRBV6-5 | - | - | TGTGCCAGCAGTTACTCCTTTGAGGGCGCCATCTATGGCTACACCTTC | CASSYSFEGAIYGYTF
TRBJ2-1 | TRBV7-3 | once | - | TGTGCCAGCAGCTTAAGCTTACAGAGTGAGCAGTTCTTC | CASSLSLQSEQFF
TRBJ1-1 | TRBV6-5 | - | - | TGTGCCAGCAATTACGCAGGGGTCATGAACACTGAAGCTTTCTTT | CASNYAGVMNTEAFF
TRBJ2-7 | TRBV13 | - | TRBD1 | TGTGCCAGCAGCGCACCTTGGACAGGGAGCTCCTACGAGCAGTACTTC | CASSAPWTGSSYEQYF
TRBJ1-4 | TRBV5-1 | - | TRBD1 | TGCGCCAGCAGCTTTGATCCAGACAGGGCGGAAAAACTGTTTTTT | CASSFDPDRAEKLFF
TRBJ2-5 | TRBV6-5 | - | TRBD2 | TGTGCCAGCAGTTACTCTGGCGGGAGAGAGACCCAGTACTTC | CASSYSGGRETQYF
TRBJ2-7 | TRBV19 | - | TRBD2 | TGTGCCAGTAGTACCGAATATGGGACTAGCGGGACCTACTCCTCCTACGAGCAGTACTTC | CASSTEYGTSGTYSSYEQYF
TRBJ2-1 | TRBV5-4 | - | TRBD2 | TGTGCCAGCAGCTCCCCAGCGGGAGGCCGCACCTACAATGAGCAGTTCTTC | CASSSPAGGRTYNEQFF
TRBJ1-1 | TRBV6-6 | - | - | TGTGCCAGCAGTTACTCTGGACAGTATGAAGCTTTCTTT | CASSYSGQYEAFF
TRBJ2-2 | TRBV2 | - | - | TGTGCCAGCAGCGGGCAAGGGGGCACCGGGGAGCTGTTTTTT | CASSGQGGTGELFF
TRBJ2-2 | TRBV7-2 | - | TRBD2 | TGTGCCAGCAGCTTAGGACTAGCGGTCCTGGGCACCGGGGAGCTGTTTTTT | CASSLGLAVLGTGELFF
TRBJ2-1 | TRBV10-1 | once | TRBD2 | TGCGCCAGCCAGAGCGGGAGAGCTTACAATGAGCAGTTCTTC | CASQSGRAYNEQFF
TRBJ2-3 | TRBV6-6 | - | - | TGTGCCAGCAGTGACACTTCGGGGGAAACAGATACGCAGTATTTT | CASSDTSGETDTQYF
TRBJ2-7 | TRBV13 | few | - | TGTGCCAGCAGCACGACGGACTCGACCTACGAGCAGTACTTC | CASSTTDSTYEQYF
TRBJ2-1 | TRBV19 | - | TRBD2 | TGTGCCAGTAGTACTCTACCCCCGACTAGCGGGTCCTACAATGAGCAGTTCTTC | CASSTLPPTSGSYNEQFF
TRBJ2-4 | TRBV5-1 | - | TRBD2 | TGCGCCAGCAGAATTTTAGCGGGAGAGGAGACCAAAAACATTCAGTACTTC | CASRILAGEETKNIQYF
TRBJ2-1 | TRBV6-5 | - | TRBD2 | TGTGCCAGCAGTCCCCCTAGCGGGAGAATGAAGGAGCAGTTCTTC | CASSPPSGRMKEQFF